This T cell receptor beta chain was captured in a study of T cells in tumors after PD-1 blockade. Germline CDR1 ENHRY, CDR2 SYGVKD. V gave up 6 bases and J gave up 10 bases; unmatched junction bases: 19. The length of the CDR3 is 16 residues. Only in-frame clones appear in the TCRdb table, and some are missing; sequencing was by immunoSEQ multiplex PCR. The sample consists of about 60,000 clones, over 65% of them appearing once. The TCR originated in a human donor with basal cell carcinoma. The rearrangement uses TRBV10-3 and TRBJ1-2, with TRBD1 matching 8 bases. Source: PBMCs, taken after anti-PD-1 treatment. The CDR3 region has the DNA TGTGCCATCAGCGAAGCCTCTCGCGGACAGGGTGGAGACTACACCTTC. Encoded protein: CAISEASRGQGGDYTF.